A single sample gave rise to the 16 T cell receptor beta chains below, sequenced in a study of T cell responses to AZD1222 COVID-19 vaccine. This table comes from immunoSEQ multiplex PCR, and its TCRdb copy is limited to in-frame clones, with some not included. The sample yields about 160,000 clones, roughly 94% seen once. This specimen consisted of peripheral blood, obtained 28 days after the second AZD1222 dose. All receptors come from an adult who received the AZD1222 COVID-19 vaccine.

The CDR3 here is CASGLWTGTYNEQFF. CDR3 in DNA: TGTGCTAGTGGTTTATGGACAGGGACCTACAATGAGCAGTTCTTC. The chain recombines TRBV12-5 with TRBJ2-1; 8 bases agree with TRBD1. V lost 3 bases and J lost 2; bases outside the gene matches: 3. The CDR3 is 15 amino acids. From germline, CDR1 is LGHNT and CDR2 FRNRAP.

The chain has TRBV6-5 and TRBJ2-7; 8 nucleotides match TRBD2. The CDR3 extends over 14 amino acids. The V segment lost 2 bases and the J segment 3 bases; nucleotides outside the gene matches: 3. Germline values: CDR1 MNHEY, CDR2 SVGAGI. CDR3 sequence (DNA): TGTGCCAGCAGTTACGGGACTAGTGGCTACGAGCAGTACTTC. It specifies CASSYGTSGYEQYF.

This sequence joins TRBV6-5 and TRBJ1-2; D possibly corresponds to TRBD1 (6 bases). The length of the CDR3 is 16 residues. Germline V lookup: CDR1 MNHEY, CDR2 SVGAGI. V shed 4 bases and J shed 3 bases, with 18 bases lying between them. CDR3 nucleotides: TGTGCCAGCAGTTTCGGACAGACCTTTAAGGACTATGGCTACACCTTC. Translating it yields CASSFGQTFKDYGYTF.

The V call is TRBV28, the J call TRBJ2-1, with 10 bases that match TRBD2. Germline trimming cut 8 bases from V and 8 bases from J; bases unmatched to any gene: 12. This CDR3 comprises 15 residues. Germline CDR1 reads MDHEN; CDR2 reads SYDVKM. The CDR3 region has the DNA TGTGCCAGCCTATCGTCGGCTAGCGGGAGCTATGAGCAGTTCTTC. This codes for CASLSSASGSYEQFF.

The chain employs TRBV9 and TRBJ2-2, with D possibly being TRBD2 (5 bases). CDR3 length equals 15 residues. Germline V lookup: CDR1 SGDLS, CDR2 YYNGEE. Trimming stripped 0 bases from V and 3 bases from J, with 9 bases between. This chain's CDR3 is CASSVGGSDTGELFF. Here the CDR3 DNA reads TGTGCCAGCAGCGTAGGAGGGAGTGACACCGGGGAGCTGTTTTTT.

The V call is TRBV6-5, the J call TRBJ1-5; 8 bases are shared with TRBD1. This CDR3 is built from 15 residues. Germline CDR1 MNHEY, CDR2 SVGAGI. J was trimmed by 5 bases and V by 7 bases; bases with no gene match: 10. The chain's CDR3 is CASTLDRAWDQPQHF. CDR3 nucleotides: TGTGCCAGCACCCTGGACAGGGCTTGGGATCAGCCCCAGCATTTT.

This chain joins TRBV5-1 and TRBJ1-2, with D hard to call. With 0 bases removed from V and 3 bases from J, the gap between germline ends came to 3 bases. This CDR3 spans 12 amino acids. Germline V gene sequence: CDR1 SGHRS, CDR2 YFSETQ. The CDR3 sequence: CASSLADYGYTF. CDR3 coding DNA: TGCGCCAGCAGCTTGGCGGACTATGGCTACACCTTC.

V usage is TRBV6-1 and J usage is TRBJ1-1; D possibly corresponds to TRBD1 (5 bases). The CDR3 has 14 amino acids. V gave up 3 bases and J gave up 5 bases, with 13 bases separating them. The germline gives CDR1 MNHNS, CDR2 SASEGT. CDR3 DNA: TGTGCCAGCAGTGAGACCGGGACGTCGACTGAAGCTTTCTTT. Translated, it gives CASSETGTSTEAFF.

V and J are TRBV7-3 and TRBJ2-2; unclear D gene. From germline, CDR1 is SGHTA and CDR2 FQGTGA. The CDR3 is 13 amino acids. The V end was cut by 3 bases, the J end by 5 bases, with 7 bases between. The CDR3 sequence: CASSFGGTGELFF. For the CDR3, the DNA is TGTGCCAGCAGCTTTGGTGGGACCGGGGAGCTGTTTTTT.

The gene calls are TRBV5-5 and TRBJ1-1; D unresolved. V was shortened by 2 bases and J by 2 bases, with 7 bases between the two germline ends. Per the germline V gene, CDR1 is SGHKS and CDR2 is YYEKEE (reference sequence). CDR3 length: 13 amino acids. CDR3 DNA: TGTGCCAGCAGCTTTGGGCTTAACACTGAAGCTTTCTTT. It codes for CASSFGLNTEAFF.

CDR3 DNA sequence: TGTGCCAGCAGCTTGGCCTCTGGGACCAATGAGCAGTTCTTC. Amino acid sequence: CASSLASGTNEQFF. V and J are TRBV5-8 and TRBJ2-1; the D gene could be TRBD1 or TRBD2 (5 bases each). The germline V gene encodes CDR1 SGHTS and CDR2 YDEGEE. With 0 bases removed from V and 6 bases from J, the gap between germline ends came to 10 bases. The CDR3 sequence is 14 residues long. The full variable domain, with the rest looked up from reference TRBV5-8 and TRBJ2-1, is EAGVTQSPTHLIKTRGQQATLRCSPISGHTSVYWYQQALGLGLQFLLWYDEGEERNRGNFPPRFSGRQFPNYSSELNVNALELEDSALYLCASSLASGTNEQFFGPGTRLTVL.

The rearrangement links TRBV6-5 to TRBJ1-1; 7 bases line up with TRBD1. Trimming cost V 5 bases and J 2 bases; bases outside gene matches: 5. CDR1 is MNHEY and CDR2 is SVGAGI in the germline V gene. The CDR3 runs to 14 residues. This CDR3 is CASSPGGLNTEAFF. The CDR3 DNA reads as TGTGCCAGCAGTCCAGGGGGTCTTAACACTGAAGCTTTCTTT.

The rearrangement joins TRBV2 to TRBJ1-1; D remains ambiguous. Looked up from germline, CDR1 is SNHLY and CDR2 is FYNNEI. The V end lost 5 bases, the J end lost 4 bases, and 5 bases lay between the germline ends. There are 11 residues in the CDR3. This CDR3 reads CASSYSTEAFF. The CDR3 nucleotides read TGTGCCAGCAGTTACAGCACTGAAGCTTTCTTT.

V gene TRBV19 combines with J gene TRBJ1-2; D might be TRBD1 (5 bases). Germline V lookup: CDR1 LNHDA, CDR2 SQIVND (reference sequence). Trimming took 0 bases from V and 0 from J, leaving 14 bases between them. The CDR3 has 17 amino acids. The CDR3, as DNA: TGTGCCAGTAGTATAGATGGGACGCAACGCGCTAACTATGGCTACACCTTC. It codes for CASSIDGTQRANYGYTF.

CDR3 loop: CAISEPGTGQSDEQYF. CDR3 DNA: TGTGCCATCAGTGAGCCGGGGACAGGCCAGTCCGACGAGCAGTACTTC. The chain employs TRBV10-3 and TRBJ2-7; 8 nucleotides agree with TRBD1. The CDR3 loop spans 16 amino acids. CDR1 is ENHRY, CDR2 SYGVKD, per germline. Trimming removed 2 bases from V and 5 bases from J; junction bases left unmatched: 11.

The chain recombines TRBV21-1 with TRBJ2-1. TRBV21-1 is designated a pseudogene. The CDR3 runs 18 residues. The CDR3 loop reads CASSVGGLVLVSYNEQFF. CDR3 DNA sequence: TGTGCCAGCAGCGTAGGGGGGCTAGTCCTCGTCTCCTACAATGAGCAGTTCTTC.